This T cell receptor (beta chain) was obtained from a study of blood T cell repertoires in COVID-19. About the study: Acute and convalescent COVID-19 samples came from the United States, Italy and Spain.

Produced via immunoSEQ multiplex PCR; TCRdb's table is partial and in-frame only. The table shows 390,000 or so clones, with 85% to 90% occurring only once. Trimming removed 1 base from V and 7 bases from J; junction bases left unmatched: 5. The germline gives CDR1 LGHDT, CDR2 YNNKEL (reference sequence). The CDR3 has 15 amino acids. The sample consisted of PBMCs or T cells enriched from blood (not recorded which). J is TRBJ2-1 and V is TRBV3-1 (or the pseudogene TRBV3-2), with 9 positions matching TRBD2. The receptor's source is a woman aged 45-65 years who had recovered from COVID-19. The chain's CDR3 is CASSQGGGVRNEQFF. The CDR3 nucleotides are TGTGCCAGCAGCCAAGGCGGGGGGGTGAGGAATGAGCAGTTCTTC.